This entry lists 10 T cell receptor beta chains sequenced from one sample in a study of T-cell memory formation after mild COVID-19 (dated by TCRdb to the early 2020s). The protocol used for the library was 5' RACE. The sequencer listed for this sample is Illumina NovaSeq 6000. TCRdb reanalyzed the raw reads on its own, using fastp at Q25 for trimming and MiXCR for clone calling, and kept in-frame beta chains. Under each unique CDR3 protein, matching rows form one entry showing the most common genes and DNA. The sample yields 560,000 or so distinct CDR3 sequences; around a sixth were counted once. The ten largest clones add up to roughly 8.2% of the sample. Sequenced material: PBMCs or a T cell subset sorted from them (not recorded which). The receptor source for this set is an adult woman who had mild COVID-19 (a few samples of this study predate the infection). The sample titles of this study are shuffled in the database, so cell type and time point are left out; the donor was told from shared clones.

This clonotype has only a few counts. CDR3 sequence reads: CASSRDSVPSSYNEQFF. As DNA, the CDR3 is TGTGCCAGCAGCCGGGACTCCGTTCCCAGCTCCTACAATGAGCAGTTCTTC. The genes are TRBV7-6 and TRBJ2-1; a weak D match, TRBD2 (6 bases). Trimming shortened V by 5 bases and J by 0 bases, and 17 bases separated the two germline ends. The CDR3 sequence is 17 residues long. From germline, CDR1 is SGHVS and CDR2 FNYEAQ.

This chain links TRBV15 with TRBJ2-1, with TRBD2 identical over 7 bases. Germline loops: CDR1 LNHNV, CDR2 YYDKDF (reference sequence). V shed 0 bases and J 8 bases; nucleotides not matched to a gene: 10. There are 16 residues in the CDR3. CDR3 bases: TGTGCCACCAGCAGAGATAACCCCGTACGGGGGGATGAGCAGTTCTTC. It yields the protein CATSRDNPVRGDEQFF.

This clonotype was detected a few times. The genes are TRBV7-2 and TRBJ2-3, with 7 bases aligning to TRBD1. The CDR3 spans 16 residues. Trimming removed 6 bases from V and 1 base from J; junction bases left unmatched: 10. Germline V gene lookup returns CDR1 SGHTA and CDR2 FQGNSA. This CDR3 reads CASSLRPGQRTDTQYF. The CDR3 DNA reads as TGTGCCAGCAGTTTAAGACCGGGACAGCGCACAGATACGCAGTATTTT.

The CDR3 is CSARKGDYGYTF. The DNA of the CDR3 is TGCAGTGCTAGGAAGGGGGACTATGGCTACACCTTC. The V and J genes are TRBV20-1 and TRBJ1-2; tentative D call: TRBD1 (6 bases). Deletions cut 3 bases from V and 3 bases from J, with 8 bases between. Germline V gives CDR1 DFQATT, CDR2 SNEGSKA (reference sequence). The CDR3 is made up of 12 amino acids.

This clonotype was seen a handful of times. This rearrangement joins TRBV5-4 to TRBJ2-7; D unresolved. The CDR3 contains 14 residues. V shed 4 bases and J shed 3 bases, with 14 bases lying between them. The germline CDR1 and CDR2 sequences are SGHNT and YYREEE (reference sequence). CDR3 in DNA: TGTGCCAGCAGCATCGAGGTGGGTGACTACGAGCAGTACTTC. Encoded protein: CASSIEVGDYEQYF.

In this sample, this clonotype turned up a few times. The chain has TRBV25-1 and TRBJ1-1; D gene unclear. The CDR3 consists of 12 residues. CDR1 is MGHDK and CDR2 is SYGVNS in the germline V gene. Trimming cost V 4 bases and J 7 bases, with 10 bases left between them. The CDR3 DNA reads as TGTGCCAGCAGTGGAGTCCCCCTTGAAGCTTTCTTT. As protein: CASSGVPLEAFF.

In DNA form, the CDR3 reads TGCGCCAGCAGCCGACTATCAACGACAGATAACTATGGCTACACCTTC. The encoded protein is CASSRLSTTDNYGYTF. The chain is built from TRBV5-1 and TRBJ1-2, with a weak D call TRBD1 (5 bases). This CDR3 contains 16 residues. Trimming cost V 4 bases and J 1 base, with 17 bases left between them. CDR1 is SGHRS and CDR2 is YFSETQ in the germline V gene. Supplemented by reference TRBV5-1 and TRBJ1-2, the full variable domain reads KAGVTQTPRYLIKTRGQQVTLSCSPISGHRSVSWYQQTPGQGLQFLFEYFSETQRNKGNFPGRFSGRQFSNSRSEMNVSTLELGDSALYLCASSRLSTTDNYGYTFGSGTRLTVV.

This clonotype was counted a few times. The CDR3 sequence: CASSGPSGGFTGELFF. The CDR3 DNA reads TGTGCCAGCAGCGGCCCTAGCGGGGGATTCACCGGGGAGCTGTTTTTT. The chain combines TRBV9 with TRBJ2-2; 10 nucleotides line up with TRBD2. V lost 3 bases and J lost 4; bases outside the gene matches: 6. The CDR3 consists of 16 residues. In germline, CDR1 is SGDLS, CDR2 YYNGEE.

This clonotype has just a few counts. The V call is TRBV24-1, the J call TRBJ2-3; 10 bases match TRBD2. Looked up from germline, CDR1 is KGHDR and CDR2 is SFDVKD. The length of the CDR3 is 16 residues. The V segment lost 3 bases and the J segment 2 bases; nucleotides outside the gene matches: 4. The CDR3 DNA follows: TGTGCCACCAGTGATACGACTAGCGGGTTCACAGATACGCAGTATTTT. Encoded protein: CATSDTTSGFTDTQYF.

This clonotype was seen only a few times. The chain employs TRBV30 and TRBJ2-7; no clear D gene. Trimming shortened V by 2 bases and J by 7 bases, and 9 bases separated the two germline ends. Looked up from germline, CDR1 is GTSNPN and CDR2 is SVGIG (reference sequence). There are 11 residues in the CDR3. CDR3 sequence (DNA): TGTGCCTGGAGTCATGGGTGGGAGCAGTACTTC. This codes for CAWSHGWEQYF.